These 15 T cell receptor beta chains came from one sample sequenced in a study of blood T cell repertoires in COVID-19. The method was immunoSEQ multiplex PCR; TCRdb's version includes in-frame clones alone and lacks a portion of them. Found here are some 100,000 clones, over 80% of them singletons; the top ten hold roughly 5.6%. Material for sequencing was peripheral blood. The source is a man between 45 and 60 years old with active COVID-19.

V usage is TRBV3-1 (or the pseudogene TRBV3-2) and J usage is TRBJ1-2; 7 nucleotides line up with TRBD1. Trimming took 5 bases from V and 5 from J; bases not matched to a gene: 2. The CDR3 sequence is 12 residues long. The V gene's germline CDR1 is LGHDT and CDR2 YNNKEL (reference sequence). This CDR3 reads CASSTGVYGYTF. Here the CDR3 DNA reads TGTGCCAGCAGCACAGGGGTTTATGGCTACACCTTC.

CDR3 bases: TGCGCCAGCAGCTTGCGTTCGGGGATTGCGGACATTCAGTACTTC. Residues: CASSLRSGIADIQYF. The rearrangement links TRBV5-1 to TRBJ2-4; weak D call: TRBD2 (5 bases). The V end was cut by 1 base, the J end by 8 bases, with 16 bases between. In germline, CDR1 is SGHRS, CDR2 YFSETQ. The length of the CDR3 is 15 residues.

The CDR3 loop is CASSPGLAGGIYEQYF. The CDR3, as DNA: TGTGCCAGCAGCCCGGGACTAGCGGGAGGGATCTACGAGCAGTACTTC. The chain uses TRBV11-3 and TRBJ2-7; TRBD2 agrees at 16 bases. Germline loops: CDR1 SGHNT, CDR2 YENEEA. This CDR3 has 16 residues. Trimming took 5 bases from V and 3 from J; bases not matched to a gene: 4.

This chain uses TRBV27 with TRBJ2-1; 8 bases fit TRBD1. The CDR3 consists of 14 residues. J lost 9 bases, V lost 8 bases, and 12 bases had no gene match. The V gene's germline CDR1 is MNHEY and CDR2 SMNVEV (reference sequence). The CDR3 nucleotides read TGTGCCAGCCGCCCCGTTGACAGGGGCCTTGAGCAGTTCTTC. This encodes CASRPVDRGLEQFF.

This clone showed up just a few times. The J gene is TRBJ1-3, the V gene TRBV5-1, with TRBD1 matching over 7 bases. J gave up 4 bases and V 4 bases, and 8 bases lay outside the gene matches. Germline V gene lookup returns CDR1 SGHRS and CDR2 YFSETQ. The CDR3 is 15 amino acids. The CDR3 DNA reads as TGCGCCAGCAGCCAGACTCCGGGACAGGGAAACACCATATATTTT. It is translated as CASSQTPGQGNTIYF.

The rearrangement uses TRBV19 and TRBJ2-7; 8 nucleotides line up with TRBD1. This CDR3 region has 14 residues. Germline CDR1 and CDR2: LNHDA and SQIVND (reference sequence). V lost 6 bases, J lost 7 bases, and 11 bases stayed unmatched. CDR3 in DNA: TGTGCCAGTAGAATCGGGACAGGTTCGAGGGAGCAGTACTTC. Translation gives CASRIGTGSREQYF. The full variable domain, its missing parts supplied by reference TRBV19 and TRBJ2-7, is DGGITQSPKYLFRKEGQNVTLSCEQNLNHDAMYWYRQDPGQGLRLIYYSQIVNDFQKGDIAEGYSVSREKKESFPLTVTSAQKNPTAFYLCASRIGTGSREQYFGPGTRLTVT.

The chain has TRBV19 and TRBJ2-1, with 11 bases that match TRBD2. The junction had 8 bases not matched to a gene; V was cut back by 7 bases and J by 9 bases. This CDR3 comprises 14 residues. Germline V gene data show CDR1 as LNHDA and CDR2 as SQIVND (reference sequence). CDR3 protein: CASKVAGGPGEQFF. As DNA, the CDR3 is TGTGCCAGTAAAGTAGCGGGAGGGCCGGGTGAGCAGTTCTTC.

The chain is built from TRBV19 and TRBJ2-3, with D tentatively TRBD1 (6 bases). V was trimmed by 5 bases and J by 2 bases, leaving 11 bases between them. The germline CDR1 and CDR2 sequences are LNHDA and SQIVND (reference sequence). The CDR3 contains 14 residues. CDR3: CASSPGDPTDTQYF. The CDR3 nucleotides read TGTGCCAGTAGTCCAGGGGACCCCACAGATACGCAGTATTTT. Drawing the rest from reference TRBV19 and TRBJ2-3, the complete variable domain is DGGITQSPKYLFRKEGQNVTLSCEQNLNHDAMYWYRQDPGQGLRLIYYSQIVNDFQKGDIAEGYSVSREKKESFPLTVTSAQKNPTAFYLCASSPGDPTDTQYFGPGTRLTVL.

The V gene is TRBV5-1, the J gene TRBJ2-3; the match to TRBD1 covers 7 bases. CDR3 length: 14 residues. V was clipped by 2 bases and J by 5 bases; unmatched bases: 5. Germline CDR1 SGHRS, CDR2 YFSETQ. The DNA of the CDR3 is TGCGCCAGCAGCTTCCAGGGGGAACAAGATACGCAGTATTTT. It yields the protein CASSFQGEQDTQYF.

This chain links TRBV12-3 or TRBV12-4 with TRBJ1-1; D gene uncertain. V lost 8 bases and J 1 base, leaving 11 bases between the germline ends. The CDR3 length is 13 residues. CDR3 bases: TGTGCCAGCCGACGGGAAGAGAACACTGAAGCTTTCTTT. Translation gives CASRREENTEAFF.

This chain connects TRBV6-5 to TRBJ1-2, with 8 bases matching TRBD1. Looked up from germline, CDR1 is MNHEY and CDR2 is SVGAGI. The ends lost 4 bases at V and 7 bases at J; junction bases unmatched: 5. CDR3 size: 13 residues. The CDR3 coding sequence is TGTGCCAGCAGTTCCTCAGGGACAGGTGGCTACACCTTC. Its protein product is CASSSSGTGGYTF.

J is TRBJ2-3 and V is TRBV5-4; 9 bases are shared with TRBD1. Germline V gene sequence: CDR1 SGHNT, CDR2 YYREEE (reference sequence). The CDR3 is 15 residues long. Trimming removed 0 bases from V and 4 bases from J; junction bases left unmatched: 3. The CDR3 sequence is CASSLGGQGSDTQYF. CDR3 in DNA: TGTGCCAGCAGCTTGGGGGGACAGGGCTCAGATACGCAGTATTTT. The full variable domain, completed using reference TRBV5-4 and TRBJ2-3, is ETGVTQSPTHLIKTRGQQVTLRCSSQSGHNTVSWYQQALGQGPQFIFQYYREEENGRGNFPPRFSGLQFPNYSSELNVNALELDDSALYLCASSLGGQGSDTQYFGPGTRLTVL.

The chain has TRBV7-9 and TRBJ2-1; 11 bases are a match to TRBD2. The CDR3 extends over 16 amino acids. V was pared by 5 bases and J by 4 bases, with 7 bases of the junction left unmatched. Germline V lookup: CDR1 SEHNR, CDR2 FQNEAQ (reference sequence). CDR3 residues: CASSHNSGRAYNEQFF. CDR3 in DNA: TGTGCCAGCAGCCATAATAGCGGGAGGGCGTACAATGAGCAGTTCTTC.

The CDR3 sequence: CASRPGNNEQFF. The CDR3 DNA reads as TGTGCCAGCAGGCCGGGAAACAATGAGCAGTTCTTC. This chain connects TRBV12-3 or TRBV12-4 to TRBJ2-1; D is perhaps TRBD2 (5 bases). This CDR3 comprises 12 residues. With 6 bases removed from V and 5 bases from J, the gap between germline ends came to 8 bases.

This chain connects TRBV9 to TRBJ1-4; the D is unclear. The V and J ends lost 0 bases and 0 bases respectively, with 6 bases between them. The germline V gene has CDR1 SGDLS and CDR2 YYNGEE. The CDR3 runs 15 residues. DNA of the CDR3: TGTGCCAGCAGCGTAGACCCTACAACTAATGAAAAACTGTTTTTT. This sequence encodes CASSVDPTTNEKLFF.